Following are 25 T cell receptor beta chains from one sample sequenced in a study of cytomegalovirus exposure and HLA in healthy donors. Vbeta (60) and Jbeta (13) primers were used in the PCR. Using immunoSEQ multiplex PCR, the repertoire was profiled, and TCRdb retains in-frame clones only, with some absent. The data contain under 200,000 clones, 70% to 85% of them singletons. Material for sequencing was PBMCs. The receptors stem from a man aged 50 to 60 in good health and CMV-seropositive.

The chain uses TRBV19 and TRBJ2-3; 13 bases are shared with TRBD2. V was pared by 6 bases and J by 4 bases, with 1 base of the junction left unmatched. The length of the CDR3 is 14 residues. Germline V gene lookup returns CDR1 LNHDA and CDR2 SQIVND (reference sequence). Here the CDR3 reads CASRTSGGADTQYF. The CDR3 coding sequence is TGTGCCAGTAGAACTAGCGGGGGGGCAGATACGCAGTATTTT.

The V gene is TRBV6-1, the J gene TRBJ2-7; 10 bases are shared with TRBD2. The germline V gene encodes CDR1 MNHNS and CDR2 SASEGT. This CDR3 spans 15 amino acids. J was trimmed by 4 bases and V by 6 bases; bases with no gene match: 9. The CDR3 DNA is TGTGCCAGCAGGGGGGCTAGCGGGGGACGTTACGAGCAGTACTTC. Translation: CASRGASGGRYEQYF.

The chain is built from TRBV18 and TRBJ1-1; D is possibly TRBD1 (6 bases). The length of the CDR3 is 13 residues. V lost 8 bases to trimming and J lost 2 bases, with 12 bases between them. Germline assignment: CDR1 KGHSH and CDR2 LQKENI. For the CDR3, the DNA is TGTGCCAGCGTACCAGGGGTTAACACTGAAGCTTTCTTT. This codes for CASVPGVNTEAFF.

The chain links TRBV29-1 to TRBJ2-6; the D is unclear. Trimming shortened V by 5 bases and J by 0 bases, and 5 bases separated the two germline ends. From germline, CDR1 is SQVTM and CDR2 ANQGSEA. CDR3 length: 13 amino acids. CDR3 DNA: TGCAGCGTTTCATCCTCTGGGGCCAACGTCCTGACTTTC. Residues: CSVSSSGANVLTF.

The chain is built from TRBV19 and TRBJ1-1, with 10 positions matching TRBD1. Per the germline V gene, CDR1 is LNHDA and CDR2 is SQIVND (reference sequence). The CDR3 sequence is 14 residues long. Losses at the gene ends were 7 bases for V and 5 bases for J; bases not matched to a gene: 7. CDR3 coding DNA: TGTGCCAGTATTCGGACAGGGGGGAATACTGAAGCTTTCTTT. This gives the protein CASIRTGGNTEAFF.

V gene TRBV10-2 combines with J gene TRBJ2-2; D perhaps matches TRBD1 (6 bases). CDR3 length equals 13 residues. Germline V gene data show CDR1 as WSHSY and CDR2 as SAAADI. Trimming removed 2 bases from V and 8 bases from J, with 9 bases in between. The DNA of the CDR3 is TGCGCCAGCAGTGAGACAGGGCAAGGGGAGCTGTTTTTT. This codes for CASSETGQGELFF.

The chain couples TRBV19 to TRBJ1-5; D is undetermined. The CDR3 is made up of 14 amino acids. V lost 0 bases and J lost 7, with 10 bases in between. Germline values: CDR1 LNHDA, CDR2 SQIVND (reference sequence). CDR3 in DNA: TGTGCCAGTAGTATAGATCTATTATTACAGCCCCAGCATTTT. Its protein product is CASSIDLLLQPQHF.

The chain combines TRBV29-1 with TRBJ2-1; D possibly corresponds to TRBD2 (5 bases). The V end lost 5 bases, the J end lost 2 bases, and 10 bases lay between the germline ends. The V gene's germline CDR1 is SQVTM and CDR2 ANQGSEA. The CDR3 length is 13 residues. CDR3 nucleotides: TGCAGCGTTCGAGTAGCGCCCTACAATGAGCAGTTCTTC. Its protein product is CSVRVAPYNEQFF.

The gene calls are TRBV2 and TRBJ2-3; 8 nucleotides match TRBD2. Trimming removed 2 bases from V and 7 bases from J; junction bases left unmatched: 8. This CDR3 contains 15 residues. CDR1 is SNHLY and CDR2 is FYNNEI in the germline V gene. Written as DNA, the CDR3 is TGTGCCAGCAGTGAACCGGGGGGGGTTTTTAATACGCAGTATTTT. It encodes CASSEPGGVFNTQYF.

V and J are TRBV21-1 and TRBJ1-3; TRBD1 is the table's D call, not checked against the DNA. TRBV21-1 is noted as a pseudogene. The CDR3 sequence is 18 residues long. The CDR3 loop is CASSTHKGGLRSGNTIYF. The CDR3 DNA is TGTGCCAGCAGCACACACAAAGGGGGTCTGCGCTCTGGAAACACCATATATTTT.

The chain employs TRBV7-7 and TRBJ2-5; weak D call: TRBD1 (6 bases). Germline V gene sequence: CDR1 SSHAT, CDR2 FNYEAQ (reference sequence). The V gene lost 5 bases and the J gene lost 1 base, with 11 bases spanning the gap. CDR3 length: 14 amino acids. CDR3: CASSPTGIQETQYF. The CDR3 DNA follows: TGTGCCAGCAGCCCCACAGGGATCCAAGAGACCCAGTACTTC.

This chain's CDR3 is CASSLTWDSAQYF. The CDR3 nucleotides are TGTGCCAGCAGCTTAACGTGGGACTCGGCCCAGTACTTC. The V and J genes are TRBV7-3 and TRBJ2-5; D perhaps matches TRBD2 (6 bases). Germline values: CDR1 SGHTA, CDR2 FQGTGA. The V end was cut by 0 bases, the J end by 9 bases, with 11 bases between. There are 13 residues in the CDR3.

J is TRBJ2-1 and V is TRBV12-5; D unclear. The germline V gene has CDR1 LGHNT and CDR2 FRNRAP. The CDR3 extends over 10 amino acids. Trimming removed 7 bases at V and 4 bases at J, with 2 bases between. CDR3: CASAYNEQFF. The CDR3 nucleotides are TGTGCTAGTGCTTACAATGAGCAGTTCTTC.

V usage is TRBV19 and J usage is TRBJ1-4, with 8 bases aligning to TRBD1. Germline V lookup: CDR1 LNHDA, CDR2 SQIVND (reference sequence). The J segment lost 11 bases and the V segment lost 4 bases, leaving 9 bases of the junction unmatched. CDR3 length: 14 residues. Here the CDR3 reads CASSNQGADGKLFF. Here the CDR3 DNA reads TGTGCCAGTAGTAATCAGGGGGCGGACGGGAAACTGTTTTTT.

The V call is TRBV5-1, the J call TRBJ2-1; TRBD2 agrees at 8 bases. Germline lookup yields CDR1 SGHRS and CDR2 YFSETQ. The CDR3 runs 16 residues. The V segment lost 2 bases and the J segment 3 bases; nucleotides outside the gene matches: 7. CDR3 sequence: CASSFISGGIYNEQFF. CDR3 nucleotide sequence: TGCGCCAGCAGCTTCATCAGCGGGGGAATCTACAATGAGCAGTTCTTC. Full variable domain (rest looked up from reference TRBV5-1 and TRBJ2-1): KAGVTQTPRYLIKTRGQQVTLSCSPISGHRSVSWYQQTPGQGLQFLFEYFSETQRNKGNFPGRFSGRQFSNSRSEMNVSTLELGDSALYLCASSFISGGIYNEQFFGPGTRLTVL.

The CDR3 sequence is CASRSGTGSGNTIYF. DNA for the CDR3: TGTGCCAGCAGATCCGGGACAGGCTCTGGAAACACCATATATTTT. The rearrangement joins TRBV6-5 to TRBJ1-3; the match to TRBD1 covers 8 bases. The CDR3 extends over 15 amino acids. The germline V gene has CDR1 MNHEY and CDR2 SVGAGI. The V and J ends lost 6 bases and 0 bases, in that order; junction bases with no gene match: 4.

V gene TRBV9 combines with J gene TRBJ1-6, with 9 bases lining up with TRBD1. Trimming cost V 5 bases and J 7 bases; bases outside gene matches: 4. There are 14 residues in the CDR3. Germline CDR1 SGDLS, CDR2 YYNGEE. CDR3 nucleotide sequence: TGTGCCAGCAGTCTCGGACAGGGGAATTCACCCCTCCACTTT. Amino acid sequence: CASSLGQGNSPLHF.

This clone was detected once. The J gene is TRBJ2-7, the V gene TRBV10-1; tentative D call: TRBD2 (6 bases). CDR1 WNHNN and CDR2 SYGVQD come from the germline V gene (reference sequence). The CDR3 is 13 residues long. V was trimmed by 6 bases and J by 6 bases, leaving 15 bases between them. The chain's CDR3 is CASSEGLGGEQYF. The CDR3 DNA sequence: TGCGCCAGCAGCGAGGGCCTGGGAGGCGAGCAGTACTTC.

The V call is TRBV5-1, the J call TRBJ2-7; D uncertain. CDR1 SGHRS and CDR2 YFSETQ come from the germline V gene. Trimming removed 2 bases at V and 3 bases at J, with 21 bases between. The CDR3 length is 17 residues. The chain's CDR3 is CASSFPPWRREDYEQYV. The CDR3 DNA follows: TGCGCCAGCAGCTTCCCTCCTTGGAGACGAGAAGACTACGAGCAGTACGTC.

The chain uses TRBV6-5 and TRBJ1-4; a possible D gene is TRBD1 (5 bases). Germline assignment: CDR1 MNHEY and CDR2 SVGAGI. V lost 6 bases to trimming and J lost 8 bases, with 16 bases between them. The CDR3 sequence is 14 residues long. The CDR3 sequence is CASSGRQTLEKLFF. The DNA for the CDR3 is TGTGCCAGCAGCGGAAGACAGACCCTAGAAAAACTGTTTTTT.

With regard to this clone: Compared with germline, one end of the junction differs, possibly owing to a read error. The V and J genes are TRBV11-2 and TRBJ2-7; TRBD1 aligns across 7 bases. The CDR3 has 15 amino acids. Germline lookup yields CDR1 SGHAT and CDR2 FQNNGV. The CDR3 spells CAGSSTGTDPYEQYF. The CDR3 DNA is TGTGCCGGCAGCTCGACCGGGACAGACCCCTACGAGCAGTACTTC.

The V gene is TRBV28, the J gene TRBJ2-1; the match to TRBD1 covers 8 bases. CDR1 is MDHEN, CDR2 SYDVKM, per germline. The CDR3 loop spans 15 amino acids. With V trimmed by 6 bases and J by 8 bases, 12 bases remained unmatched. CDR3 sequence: CASSLPTRGLHEQFF. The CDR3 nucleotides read TGTGCCAGCAGCCTCCCGACCAGGGGGCTCCATGAGCAGTTCTTC.

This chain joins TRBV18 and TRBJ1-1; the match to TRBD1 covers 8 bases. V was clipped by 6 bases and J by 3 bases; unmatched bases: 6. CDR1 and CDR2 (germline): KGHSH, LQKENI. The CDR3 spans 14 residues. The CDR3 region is CASSLQGVDTEAFF. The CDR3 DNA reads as TGTGCCAGCTCCCTACAGGGGGTGGACACTGAAGCTTTCTTT.

The CDR3 sequence is CASSISLLDRVNSPLHF. The CDR3 coding sequence is TGTGCCAGTAGTATTTCCCTCCTCGACAGGGTGAATTCACCCCTCCACTTT. The V call is TRBV19, the J call TRBJ1-6; 7 positions match TRBD1. Germline V CDR1 and CDR2: LNHDA, SQIVND (reference sequence). There are 17 residues in the CDR3. V shed 3 bases, J shed 7 bases, and the junction held 12 bases outside the gene matches.

The CDR3: CSGRGFRDEQFF. As DNA, the CDR3 is TGCAGCGGGCGGGGGTTTAGGGATGAGCAGTTCTTC. The chain links TRBV29-1 to TRBJ2-1; 7 bases map to TRBD2. CDR1 and CDR2 from the germline V gene are SQVTM and ANQGSEA. With V trimmed by 7 bases and J by 8 bases, 8 bases remained unmatched. This CDR3 region has 12 residues.